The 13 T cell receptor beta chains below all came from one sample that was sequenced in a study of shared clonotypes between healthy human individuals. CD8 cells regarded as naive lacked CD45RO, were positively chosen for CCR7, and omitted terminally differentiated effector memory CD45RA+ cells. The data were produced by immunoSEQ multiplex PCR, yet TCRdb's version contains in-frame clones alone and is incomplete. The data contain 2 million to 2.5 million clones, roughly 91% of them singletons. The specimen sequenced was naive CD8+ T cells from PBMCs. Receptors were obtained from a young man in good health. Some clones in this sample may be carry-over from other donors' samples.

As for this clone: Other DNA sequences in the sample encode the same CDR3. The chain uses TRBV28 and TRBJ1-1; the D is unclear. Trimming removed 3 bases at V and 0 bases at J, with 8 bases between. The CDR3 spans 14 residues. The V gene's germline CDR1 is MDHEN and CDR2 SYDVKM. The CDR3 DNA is TGTGCCAGCAGTTTTGGCCAGCTGAACACTGAAGCTTTCTTT. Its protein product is CASSFGQLNTEAFF.

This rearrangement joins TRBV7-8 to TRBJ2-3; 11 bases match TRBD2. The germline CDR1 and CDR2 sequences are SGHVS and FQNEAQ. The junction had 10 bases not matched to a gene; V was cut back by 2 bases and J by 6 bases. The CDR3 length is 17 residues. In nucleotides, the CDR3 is TGTGCCAGCAGCTTAAGGCTAGCGGGAGGCCCCCCGGATACGCAGTATTTT. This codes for CASSLRLAGGPPDTQYF.

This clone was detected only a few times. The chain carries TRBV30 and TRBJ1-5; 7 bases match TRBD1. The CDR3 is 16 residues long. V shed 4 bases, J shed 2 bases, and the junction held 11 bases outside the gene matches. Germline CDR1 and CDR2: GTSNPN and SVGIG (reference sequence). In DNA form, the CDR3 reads TGTGCCTGGAACAATGGTCGGCAGGGGGGCAATCAGCCCCAGCATTTT. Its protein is CAWNNGRQGGNQPQHF.

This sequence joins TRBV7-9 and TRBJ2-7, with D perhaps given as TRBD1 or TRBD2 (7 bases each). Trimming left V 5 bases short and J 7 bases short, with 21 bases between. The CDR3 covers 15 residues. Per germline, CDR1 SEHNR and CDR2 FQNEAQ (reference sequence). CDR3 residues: CASSPRQGGNVEQYF. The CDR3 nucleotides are TGTGCCAGCAGCCCTCGACAGGGAGGGAACGTGGAGCAGTACTTC.

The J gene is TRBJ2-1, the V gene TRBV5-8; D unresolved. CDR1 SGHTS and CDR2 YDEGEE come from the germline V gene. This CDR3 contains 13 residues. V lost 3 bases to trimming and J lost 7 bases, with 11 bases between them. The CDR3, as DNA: TGTGCCAGCAGCTACCGGTTAGCTAATGAGCAGTTCTTC. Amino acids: CASSYRLANEQFF.

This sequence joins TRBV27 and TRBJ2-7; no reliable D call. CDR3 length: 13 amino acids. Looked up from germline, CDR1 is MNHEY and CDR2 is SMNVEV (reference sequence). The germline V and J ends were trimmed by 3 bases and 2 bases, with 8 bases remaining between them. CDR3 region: CASSFAEAYEQYF. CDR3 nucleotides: TGTGCCAGCAGTTTTGCGGAAGCCTACGAGCAGTACTTC.

The CDR3, as DNA: TGCGCCAGCAGCCAAGAAGCTTTTAGCGGGAGAAAGTACAATGAGCAGTTCTTC. Translating it yields CASSQEAFSGRKYNEQFF. The rearrangement joins TRBV4-3 to TRBJ2-1, with 9 bases that match TRBD2. The CDR3 spans 18 residues. Trimming took 0 bases from V and 4 from J; bases not matched to a gene: 10. Germline CDR1 LGHNA, CDR2 YSLEER.

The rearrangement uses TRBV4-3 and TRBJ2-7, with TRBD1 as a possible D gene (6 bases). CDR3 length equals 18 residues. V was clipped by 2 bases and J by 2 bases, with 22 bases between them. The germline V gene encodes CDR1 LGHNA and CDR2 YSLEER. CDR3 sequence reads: CASSQSRGRSGPTYEQYF. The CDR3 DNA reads TGCGCCAGCAGCCAATCCAGGGGTCGGTCCGGACCGACCTACGAGCAGTACTTC.

As DNA, the CDR3 is TGTGCCAGCAGCTCTCTAGGGGGGCTCAATCAGCCCCAGCATTTT. It specifies CASSSLGGLNQPQHF. The V gene is TRBV27, the J gene TRBJ1-5, with TRBD1 as a possible D gene (6 bases). This CDR3 contains 15 residues. V lost 6 bases, J lost 3 bases, and 15 bases lay in between. CDR1 MNHEY and CDR2 SMNVEV come from the germline V gene (reference sequence).

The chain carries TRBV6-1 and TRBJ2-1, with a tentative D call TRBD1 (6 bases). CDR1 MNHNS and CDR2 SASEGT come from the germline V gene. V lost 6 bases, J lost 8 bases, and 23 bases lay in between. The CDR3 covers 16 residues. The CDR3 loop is CASREQGTPYLDEQFF. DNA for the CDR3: TGTGCCAGCAGGGAACAGGGTACCCCCTATCTCGATGAGCAGTTCTTC.

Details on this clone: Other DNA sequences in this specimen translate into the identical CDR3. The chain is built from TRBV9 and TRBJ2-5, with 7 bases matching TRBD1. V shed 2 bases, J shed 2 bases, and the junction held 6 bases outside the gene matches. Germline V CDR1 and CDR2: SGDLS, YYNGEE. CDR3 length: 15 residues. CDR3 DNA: TGTGCCAGCAGCGTGGCCGGGACAGTACAAGAGACCCAGTACTTC. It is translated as CASSVAGTVQETQYF.

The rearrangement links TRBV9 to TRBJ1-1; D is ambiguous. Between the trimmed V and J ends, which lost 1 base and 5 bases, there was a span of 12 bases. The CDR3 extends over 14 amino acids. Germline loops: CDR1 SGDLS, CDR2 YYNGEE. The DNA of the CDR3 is TGTGCCAGCAGCGTAACTGGGATTAAGACTGAAGCTTTCTTT. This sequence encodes CASSVTGIKTEAFF.

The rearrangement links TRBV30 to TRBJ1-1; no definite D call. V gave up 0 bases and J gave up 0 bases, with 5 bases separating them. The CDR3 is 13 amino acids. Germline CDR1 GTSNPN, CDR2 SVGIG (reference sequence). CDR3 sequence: CAWSVFVNTEAFF. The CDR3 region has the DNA TGTGCCTGGAGTGTATTCGTGAACACTGAAGCTTTCTTT.